This is a list of T cell receptor beta chains from one sample in a study of regulatory T cells in long-lasting Graves disease. TCRdb analysed the multiplex PCR reads with MiXCR anew, one entry per CDR3 protein. The repertoire holds 400,000 to 500,000 distinct CDR3 sequences, roughly 15% seen once, with roughly 10% in the top ten. This sample was also put to use in a study of T cells in Graves' hyperthyroidism and ophthalmopathy.

Sample: peripheral blood mononuclear cells (PBMCs), taken at new diagnosis, from a patient treated with antithyroid drugs. All receptors derive from a woman in her twenties or thirties with Graves disease. CDR3s include the opening cysteine and the closing phenylalanine or tryptophan. D genes are given only for firm matches. Clone size appears in some rows only: once, few, many, or a class for an expanded clone.

TRBJ2-7 many TRBD2 TRBV28 TGTGCCAGCAGGTATCCGGGACTAGGAAACGAGCAGTACTTC CASRYPGLGNEQYF
TRBJ2-1 few NA TRBV27 TGTGCCAGCAGTTCCCGGGGGTGGGATTACAATGAGCAGTTCTTC CASSSRGWDYNEQFF
TRBJ2-5 many NA TRBV3-1 TGTGCCAGCAGCTTCAGTGCAGAGACCCAGTACTTC CASSFSAETQYF
TRBJ1-6 many TRBD1 TRBV30 TGTGCCAGATCCGGGACAGGGGGCGAAGGTTGGAATTCACCCCTCCACTTT CARSGTGGEGWNSPLHF
TRBJ1-4 many TRBD1 TRBV7-9 TGTGCCAGCCACCCTCCGGTGACAGGGGATGAAAAACTGTTTTTT CASHPPVTGDEKLFF
TRBJ1-5 many NA TRBV6-2/TRBV6-3 TGTGCCAGCAGTTACTCGAGGAATAGCAATCAGCCCCAGCATTTT CASSYSRNSNQPQHF
TRBJ1-2 many NA TRBV2 TGTGCCAGCAGTGAAGACGTGGGTCAGAACTATGGCTACACCTTC CASSEDVGQNYGYTF
TRBJ2-3 few TRBD2 TRBV30 TGTGCCTGGAGCCTAGCGGCTAGCACAGATACGCAGTATTTT CAWSLAASTDTQYF
TRBJ2-7 NA TRBD2 TRBV30 TGTGCCTCGACCAACCCGGGACTAGCAAACCTACGCGAGCAGTACTTC CASTNPGLANLREQYF
TRBJ1-2 many TRBD1 TRBV28 TGTGCCAGCACTACAGGAGGGACAGGGCGTTACAATGGCTACACCTTC CASTTGGTGRYNGYTF
TRBJ1-1 few NA TRBV5-6 TGTGCCAGCCTACTTGGAGCGGGAAACACTGAAGCTTTCTTT CASLLGAGNTEAFF
TRBJ2-3 few TRBD2 TRBV20-1 TGCAGTGCCATGACTAGCGGACGATCAGATACGCAGTATTTT CSAMTSGRSDTQYF
TRBJ2-3 NA NA TRBV20-1 TGCAGTGCTAGAGATGAACGATCTGGGAGAGATACGCAGTATTTT CSARDERSGRDTQYF
TRBJ2-1 many TRBD2 TRBV11-2 TGTGCCAGCAGCTTAGATGGGCGGACTAGCGAGTTCTTC CASSLDGRTSEFF